This TCR beta chain originates from a study of T-cell memory formation after mild COVID-19. After 5'RACE with constant-segment primers, TCR alpha and TCR beta cDNA libraries carrying sample barcodes and UMIs were obtained. TCRdb independently ran MiXCR on the 5' RACE reads; one entry per CDR3 protein. Found here are around 450,000 distinct CDR3 sequences, 20% to 25% of them singletons; the top ten hold around 8.7%. For this clonotype: Antigen: not known.

Findings and limits, study-wide: Chiefly within CM and EM were the contracting CD4+ clones; CD8+ ones were within EMRA.

The source is an adult woman who had mild COVID-19 (a few samples of this study predate the infection). Cell type and time point are not known. Sequenced: PBMCs or a T cell subset sorted from them (not recorded which).

This chain's CDR3 is CSARPPLGTGRGNTIYF. CDR3 DNA sequence: TGCAGTGCTAGACCGCCTTTAGGGACAGGCCGAGGAAACACCATATATTTT. The rearrangement links TRBV20-1 to TRBJ1-3; 8 bases match TRBD1. The CDR3 runs to 17 residues. V lost 2 bases, J lost 4 bases, and 13 bases stayed unmatched. Germline V lookup: CDR1 DFQATT, CDR2 SNEGSKA (reference sequence).